This T cell receptor (beta chain) was sequenced during a study of patients and donors after allogeneic stem cell transplantation. The CDR3 has 18 amino acids. The V gene lost 3 bases and the J gene lost 1 base, with 22 bases spanning the gap. CDR1 SGHAT and CDR2 FQNNGV come from the germline V gene. Using its own MiXCR run on the RT-PCR reads, TCRdb lists one record per CDR3 protein. Of almost 90,000 distinct CDR3 sequences listed, roughly 5.1% are singletons. Many counts were recorded for this clonotype. The gene calls are TRBV11-2 and TRBJ2-7; a possible D gene is TRBD2 (6 bases). The TCR originated in a human donor who was either an allogeneic HSCT recipient or a stem cell or donor lymphocyte infusion donor (not recorded which). It is not recorded whose cells these are; they may come from a transplant donor. Material for sequencing was blood, either unsorted or a sorted T cell fraction (not recorded which). The CDR3 DNA is TGTGCCAGCAGCTTTCCCCCAACGCGACTAGGGGAATCCTACGAGCAGTACTTC. Encoded protein: CASSFPPTRLGESYEQYF.